Listed here is a single T cell receptor beta chain. The antigen is not known. The sample belongs to a study of OX40 agonist ivuxolimab in advanced cancers. Study-wide background: Prior checkpoint blockade (anti-PD-1, anti-PD-L1 or anti-CTLA-4) was permitted; under 50% had it.

The CDR3 runs 15 residues. V dropped 2 bases and J dropped 4; count of bases not matched to a gene: 5. Study findings and constraints: Clonal expansion from baseline to week 6 occurred in both CD4+ and CD8+ T cells.

The assay was immunoSEQ multiplex PCR, and TCRdb's table has in-frame clones only and misses some. The table shows around 22,000 clones, with about four fifths occurring only once. The receptor's source is an adult with an advanced solid tumor such as melanoma, head and neck, liver or kidney cancer. The chain is built from TRBV5-7 and TRBJ2-3; TRBD1 matches at 9 bases. TRBV5-7 belongs to the ORF category, with a function that is uncertain. The sequenced sample was CD4+ or CD8+ T cells sorted from blood, obtained in a trial of the OX40 agonist ivuxolimab. In DNA form, the CDR3 reads TGTGCCAGCAGCTTTGCGGGACAGGGAGCAGATACGCAGTATTTT. Translated: CASSFAGQGADTQYF.